This T cell receptor beta chain comes out of a study of control samples from healthy donors and cancer patients. Profiled with immunoSEQ multiplex PCR; TCRdb holds only in-frame clones, not every one. Of about 59,000 clones listed, roughly 90% are singletons. The CDR3 runs 15 residues. With V trimmed by 3 bases and J by 8 bases, 8 bases remained unmatched. The germline V gene has CDR1 SGHNT and CDR2 YYREEE (reference sequence). The receptor comes from a man aged 35 to 55 with colorectal cancer. Sequenced input: PBMCs. The chain employs TRBV5-4 and TRBJ1-6; 7 bases agree with TRBD1. CDR3 sequence: CASSSWTGDHSPLHF. Written as DNA, the CDR3 is TGTGCCAGCAGCTCGTGGACAGGAGATCATTCACCCCTCCACTTT.